This T cell receptor beta chain is from a study of HIV-infected patients and healthy controls. MiXCR, run by TCRdb on the 5' RACE reads, gives a single entry per CDR3 protein. Here the sample spans roughly 70,000 distinct CDR3 sequences, approximately 15% being singletons. Trimming cost V 4 bases and J 7 bases, with 10 bases left between them. The germline gives CDR1 SNHLY, CDR2 FYNNEI. This CDR3 is 12 amino acids long. Sequencing input: CD4+ T cells from blood. The chain joins TRBV2 to TRBJ2-5, with D perhaps TRBD1 (6 bases). The source is a human donor in good health. CDR3 DNA: TGTGCCAGCAGTGGATTAGGGGGGACCCAGTACTTC. This gives the protein CASSGLGGTQYF.